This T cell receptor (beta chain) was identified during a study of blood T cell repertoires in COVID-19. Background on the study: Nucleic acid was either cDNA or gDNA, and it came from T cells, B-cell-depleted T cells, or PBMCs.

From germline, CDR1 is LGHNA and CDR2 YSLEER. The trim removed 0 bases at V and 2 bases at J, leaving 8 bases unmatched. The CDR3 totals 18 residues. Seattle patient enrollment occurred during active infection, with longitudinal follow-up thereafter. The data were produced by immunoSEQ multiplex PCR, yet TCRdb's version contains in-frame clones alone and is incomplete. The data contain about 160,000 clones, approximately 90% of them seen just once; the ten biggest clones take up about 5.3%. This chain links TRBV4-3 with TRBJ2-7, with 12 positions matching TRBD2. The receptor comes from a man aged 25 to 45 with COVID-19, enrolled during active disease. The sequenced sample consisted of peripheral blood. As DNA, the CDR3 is TGCGCCAGCAGCCAAGATCCCCTCGCTAGCGGGAGGGCCTACGAGCAGTACTTC. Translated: CASSQDPLASGRAYEQYF.